The present T cell receptor beta chain was sequenced within a study of blood T cells in healthy people across ages. On the study more broadly: Template switching picked up about one barcoded beta molecule for each two T cells.

Alongside a J-beta primer mix, a sample-barcoded 5' primer served in a second PCR lasting about 7 to 11 cycles. TCRdb independently ran MiXCR on the 5' RACE reads; one entry per CDR3 protein. The sample yields 890,000 or so distinct CDR3 sequences, 62% seen once. Worth noting for this clonotype: Its antigen is as yet unknown.

General study findings and limits: Age advanced and TCR beta diversity per million T cells fell, roughly linearly.

PBMCs were isolated at a quantity of at least 6 million per sample. The TCR originated in a man younger than 45 in good health. Input material: blood.

CDR3 in DNA: TGTGCCAGCAGCGTAGACAGGGAGGGCGGCTACACCTTC. Translated, it gives CASSVDREGGYTF. This sequence joins TRBV9 and TRBJ1-2, with D possibly being TRBD1 (6 bases). The germline CDR1 and CDR2 sequences are SGDLS and YYNGEE. With 0 bases removed from V and 8 bases from J, the gap between germline ends came to 11 bases. CDR3 length: 13 amino acids.